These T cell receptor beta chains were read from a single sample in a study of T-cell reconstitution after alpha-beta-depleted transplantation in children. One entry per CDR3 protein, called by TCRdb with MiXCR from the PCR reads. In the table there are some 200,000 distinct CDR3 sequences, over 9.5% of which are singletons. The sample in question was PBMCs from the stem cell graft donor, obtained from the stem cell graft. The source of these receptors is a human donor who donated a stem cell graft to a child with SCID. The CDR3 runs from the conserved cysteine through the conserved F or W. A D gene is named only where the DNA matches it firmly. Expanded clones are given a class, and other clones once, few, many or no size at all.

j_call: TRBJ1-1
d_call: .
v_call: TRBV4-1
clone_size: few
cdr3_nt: TGCGCCAGCAGACTGACAGCGATGAACACTGAAGCTTTCTTT
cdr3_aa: CASRLTAMNTEAFF

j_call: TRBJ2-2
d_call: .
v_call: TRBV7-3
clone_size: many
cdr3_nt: TGTGCCAGCAGCTTTTCGCGGGACACCGGGGAGCTGTTTTTT
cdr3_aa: CASSFSRDTGELFF

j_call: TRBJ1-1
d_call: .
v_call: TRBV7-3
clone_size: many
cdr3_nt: TGTGCCAGCAGCTCGGGACTCCTAGGGACTGAAGCTTTCTTT
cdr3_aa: CASSSGLLGTEAFF

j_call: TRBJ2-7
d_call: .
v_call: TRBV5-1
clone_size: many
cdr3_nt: TGCGCCAGCAGCTTGGGACACACAGGCGAGCAGTACTTC
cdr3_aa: CASSLGHTGEQYF

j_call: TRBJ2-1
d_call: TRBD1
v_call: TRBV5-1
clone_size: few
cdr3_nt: TGCGCCAGCAGCTCGGGCGACAGGGATGAGCAGTTCTTC
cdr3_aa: CASSSGDRDEQFF

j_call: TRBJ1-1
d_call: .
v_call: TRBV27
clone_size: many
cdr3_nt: TGTGCCAGCAGCCAATTCAACAGGGAAACGAACACTGAAGCTTTCTTT
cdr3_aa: CASSQFNRETNTEAFF

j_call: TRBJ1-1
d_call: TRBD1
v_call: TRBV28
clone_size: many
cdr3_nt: TGTGCCAGCAGTTTCCCCTGGACAGGGGGTCGTGGTGAAGCTTTCTTT
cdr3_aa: CASSFPWTGGRGEAFF

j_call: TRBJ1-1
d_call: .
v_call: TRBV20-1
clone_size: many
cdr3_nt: TGCAGTGCTAGAGATCGGGGGGGAGTCACTGAAGCTTTCTTT
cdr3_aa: CSARDRGGVTEAFF

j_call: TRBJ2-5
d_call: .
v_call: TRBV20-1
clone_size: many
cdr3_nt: TGCAGTGCTAGGGTGAATGGGGCCCAGTACTTC
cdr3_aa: CSARVNGAQYF

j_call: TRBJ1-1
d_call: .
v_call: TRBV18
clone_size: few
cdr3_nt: TGTGCCAGCTCACCCGGTACAGGGACACTTGAAGCTTTCTTT
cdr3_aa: CASSPGTGTLEAFF

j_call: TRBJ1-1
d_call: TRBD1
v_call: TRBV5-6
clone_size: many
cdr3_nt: TGTGCCAGTCGGTGGACGGGACAGAGTATGAACACTGAAGCTTTCTTT
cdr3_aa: CASRWTGQSMNTEAFF

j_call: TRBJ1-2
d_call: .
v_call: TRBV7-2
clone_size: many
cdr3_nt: TGTGCCTCAGGGCCGGGCCCCAAAACTTATGGCTACACCTTC
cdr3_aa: CASGPGPKTYGYTF

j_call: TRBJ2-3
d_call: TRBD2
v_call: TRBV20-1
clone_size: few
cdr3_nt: TGCAGTGCCGATCCACTAGCGGGGGGGCTGGATACGCAGTATTTT
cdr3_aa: CSADPLAGGLDTQYF

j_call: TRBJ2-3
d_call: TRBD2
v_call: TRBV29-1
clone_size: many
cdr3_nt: TGCAGCGTTGAAGGGACTAGCGGGGGGTTTTATAGCACAGATACGCAGTATTTT
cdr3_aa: CSVEGTSGGFYSTDTQYF

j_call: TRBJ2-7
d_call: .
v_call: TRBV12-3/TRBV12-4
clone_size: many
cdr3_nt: TGTGCCAGCAGTTTAGCGGGCAGCGCGGAATCGTACTTC
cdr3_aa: CASSLAGSAESYF

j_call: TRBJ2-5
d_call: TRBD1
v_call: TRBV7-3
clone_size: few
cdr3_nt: TGTGCCAGCAGCTTAACGGGACAGGGAGAGACCCAGTACTTC
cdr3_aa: CASSLTGQGETQYF

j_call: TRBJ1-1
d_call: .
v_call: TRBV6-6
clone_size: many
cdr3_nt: TGTGCCAGCAGTTACTCGAGGGATACTGAAGCTTTCTTT
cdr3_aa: CASSYSRDTEAFF

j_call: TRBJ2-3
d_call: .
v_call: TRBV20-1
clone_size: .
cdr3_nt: TGCAGTGCTAGAGATCCCGGCGGGAATTTGGCAGATACGCAGTATTTT
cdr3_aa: CSARDPGGNLADTQYF

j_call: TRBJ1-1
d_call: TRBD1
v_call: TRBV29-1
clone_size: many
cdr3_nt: TGCAGCGCGGACAGGGGGACGAACACTGAAGCTTTCTTT
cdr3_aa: CSADRGTNTEAFF

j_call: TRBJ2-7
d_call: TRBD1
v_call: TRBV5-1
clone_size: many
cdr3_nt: TGCGCCAGCAGCTCGGACCCCTTCCATGACCGGGGACAGGGGAACTACGAGCAGTACTTC
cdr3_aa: CASSSDPFHDRGQGNYEQYF

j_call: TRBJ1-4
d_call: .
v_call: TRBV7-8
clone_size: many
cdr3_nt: TGTGCCAGCAGCTTAGCGGGGACCGCGCCCTCTAATGAAAAACTGTTTTTT
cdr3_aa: CASSLAGTAPSNEKLFF

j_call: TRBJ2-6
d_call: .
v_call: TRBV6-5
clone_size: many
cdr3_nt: TGTGCCAGCAGGGGGGTAGGCTCTGGGGCCAACGTCCTGACTTTC
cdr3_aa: CASRGVGSGANVLTF

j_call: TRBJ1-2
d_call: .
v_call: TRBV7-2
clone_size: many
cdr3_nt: TGTGCCAGCAGTTTTTCCGGGACGGAGCTATATGGCTACACCTTC
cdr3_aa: CASSFSGTELYGYTF

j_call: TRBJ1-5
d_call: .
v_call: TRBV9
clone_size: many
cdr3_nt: TGTGCCAGCAGCCAGGGTAGGGATCAGCCCCAGCATTTT
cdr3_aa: CASSQGRDQPQHF

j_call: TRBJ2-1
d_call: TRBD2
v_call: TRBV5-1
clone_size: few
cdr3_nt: TGCGCCAGCCGGGATCAGCGGGGAGCCGGGTACAATGAGCAGTTCTTC
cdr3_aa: CASRDQRGAGYNEQFF

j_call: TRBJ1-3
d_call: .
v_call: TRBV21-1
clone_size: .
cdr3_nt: TGTGCCAGCAGCAAGGGCTGGCCCTCTGGAAACACCATATATTTT
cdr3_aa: CASSKGWPSGNTIYF

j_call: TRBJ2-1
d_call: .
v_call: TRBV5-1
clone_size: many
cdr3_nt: TGCGCCAGCAGCGGATTAGTACCCAATGAGCAGTTCTTC
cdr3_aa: CASSGLVPNEQFF

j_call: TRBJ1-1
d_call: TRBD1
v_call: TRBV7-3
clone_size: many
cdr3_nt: TGTGCCAGCAGCCTACAGGGGGCTCCGGTTACTGAAGCTTTCTTT
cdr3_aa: CASSLQGAPVTEAFF

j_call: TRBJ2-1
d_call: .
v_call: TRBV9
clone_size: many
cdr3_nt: TGTGCCAGCAGCGTAGAGGGGGGAGAGCAGTTCTTC
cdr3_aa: CASSVEGGEQFF

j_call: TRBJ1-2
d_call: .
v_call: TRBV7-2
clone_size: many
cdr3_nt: TGTGCCAGCAGATCGGCCGGCGGGTCCAACTATGGCTACACCTTC
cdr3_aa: CASRSAGGSNYGYTF

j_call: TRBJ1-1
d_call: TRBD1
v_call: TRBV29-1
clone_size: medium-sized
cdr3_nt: TGCAGCGTTGGACAGGGTTGGGGGATGAACACTGAAGCTTTCTTT
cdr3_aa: CSVGQGWGMNTEAFF

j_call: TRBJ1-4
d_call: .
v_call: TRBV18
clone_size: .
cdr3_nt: TGTGCCAGCTCACCACGCGCGGGGGACGAAAAACTGTTTTTT
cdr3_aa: CASSPRAGDEKLFF

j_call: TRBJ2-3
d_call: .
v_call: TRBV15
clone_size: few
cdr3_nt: TGTGCCACCAGCAGAGGTGGGGCCCGCACAGATACGCAGTATTTT
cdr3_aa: CATSRGGARTDTQYF

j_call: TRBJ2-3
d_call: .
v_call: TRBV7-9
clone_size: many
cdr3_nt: TGTGCCAGCAGCTTATTTGGGGGGCGCACAGATACGCAGTATTTT
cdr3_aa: CASSLFGGRTDTQYF

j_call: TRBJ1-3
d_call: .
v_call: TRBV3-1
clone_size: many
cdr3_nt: TGTGCCAGCAGCCAAGATCCCTCCTTCGGCAGGGCTGGAAACACCATATATTTT
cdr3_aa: CASSQDPSFGRAGNTIYF

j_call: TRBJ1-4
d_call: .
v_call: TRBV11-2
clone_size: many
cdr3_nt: TGTGCCAGCAGCTTAAGGGGCAGCTTAACTAATGAAAAACTGTTTTTT
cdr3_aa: CASSLRGSLTNEKLFF

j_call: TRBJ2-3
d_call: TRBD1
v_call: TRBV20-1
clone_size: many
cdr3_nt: TGCAGTGCTAGGGCTACAGGGGGCCTAGATACGCAGTATTTT
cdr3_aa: CSARATGGLDTQYF

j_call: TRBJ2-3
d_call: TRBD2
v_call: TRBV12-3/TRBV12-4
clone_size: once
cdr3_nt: TGTGCCTGCAGCTACGACTCTGGACTAGCGGGGACCACAGATACGCAGTATTTT
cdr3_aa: CACSYDSGLAGTTDTQYF

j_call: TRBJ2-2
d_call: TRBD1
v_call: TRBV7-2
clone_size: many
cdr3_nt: TGTGCCAGCAGCTTACGCCCACTGGGACAGGTGAACACCGGGGAGCTGTTTTTT
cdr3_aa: CASSLRPLGQVNTGELFF

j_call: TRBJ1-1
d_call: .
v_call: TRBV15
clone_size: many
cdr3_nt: TGTGCCACCAGCACCGCATCCCCTAAGAACACTGAAGCTTTCTTT
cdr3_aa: CATSTASPKNTEAFF

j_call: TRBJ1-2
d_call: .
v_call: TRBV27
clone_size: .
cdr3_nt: TGTGCCAGCAGTTTCGACGGGACCTATGGCTACACCTTC
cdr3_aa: CASSFDGTYGYTF

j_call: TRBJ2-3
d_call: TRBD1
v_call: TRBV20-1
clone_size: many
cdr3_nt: TGCAGTGCCAAACAAGGTCAGGGGGGCACAGATACGCAGTATTTT
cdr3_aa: CSAKQGQGGTDTQYF

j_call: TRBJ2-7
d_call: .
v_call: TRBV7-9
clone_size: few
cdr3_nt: TGTGCCAGCAGCCATAACATCTCACAGGGATCGAGGGAGCAGTACTTC
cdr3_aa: CASSHNISQGSREQYF

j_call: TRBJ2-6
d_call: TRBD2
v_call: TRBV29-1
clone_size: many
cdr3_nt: TGCAGCGTCCTTGCCCCGGGGGGCTCTGGGGCCAACGTCCTGACTTTC
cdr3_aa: CSVLAPGGSGANVLTF

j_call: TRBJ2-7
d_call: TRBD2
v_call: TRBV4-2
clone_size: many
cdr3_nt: TGTGCCAGCAGCCAATATAGCGGGGGAAGTTACGAGCAGTACTTC
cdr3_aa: CASSQYSGGSYEQYF

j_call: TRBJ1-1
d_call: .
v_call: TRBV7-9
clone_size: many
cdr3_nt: TGTGCCAGCAGCCCCCACGCGGGGCGGAACACTGAAGCTTTCTTT
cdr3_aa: CASSPHAGRNTEAFF